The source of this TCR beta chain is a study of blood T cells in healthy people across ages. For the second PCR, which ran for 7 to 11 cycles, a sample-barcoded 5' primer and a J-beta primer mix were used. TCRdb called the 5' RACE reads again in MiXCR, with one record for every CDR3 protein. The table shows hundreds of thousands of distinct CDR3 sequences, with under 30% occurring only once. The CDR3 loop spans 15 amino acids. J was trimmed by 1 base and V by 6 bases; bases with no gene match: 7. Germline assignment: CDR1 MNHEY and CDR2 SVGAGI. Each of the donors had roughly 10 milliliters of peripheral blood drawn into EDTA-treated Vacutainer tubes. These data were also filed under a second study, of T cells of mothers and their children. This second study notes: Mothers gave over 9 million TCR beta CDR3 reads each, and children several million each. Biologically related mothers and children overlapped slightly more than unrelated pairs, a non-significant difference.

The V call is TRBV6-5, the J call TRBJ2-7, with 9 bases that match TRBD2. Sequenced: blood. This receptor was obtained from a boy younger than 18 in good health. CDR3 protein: CASSLRSGGSYEQYF. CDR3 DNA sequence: TGTGCCAGCAGCCTTCGTAGCGGGGGTTCCTACGAGCAGTACTTC.